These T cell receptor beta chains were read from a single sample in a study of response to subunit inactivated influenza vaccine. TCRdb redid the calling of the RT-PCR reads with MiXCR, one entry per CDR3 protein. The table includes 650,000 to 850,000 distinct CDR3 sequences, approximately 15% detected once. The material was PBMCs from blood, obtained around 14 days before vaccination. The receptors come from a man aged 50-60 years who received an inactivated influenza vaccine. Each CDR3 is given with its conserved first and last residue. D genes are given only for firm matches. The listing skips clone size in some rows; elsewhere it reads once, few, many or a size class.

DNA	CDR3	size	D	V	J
TGTGCCAGCAGCCAGGAGACCCATACGCAGTATTTT	CASSQETHTQYF	NA	NA	TRBV7-2	TRBJ2-3
TGTGCCAGTACAGGGACAGGGGGGAATCAGCCCCAGCATTTT	CASTGTGGNQPQHF	few	TRBD1	TRBV19	TRBJ1-5
TGTGCCAGCAGCTGGGGGAGGGGGACGAATCAGCCCCAGCATTTT	CASSWGRGTNQPQHF	few	NA	TRBV6-1	TRBJ1-5
TGCAGTGCTAGAGACATGACTAGCGGGGGTTCTTCGAACACCGGGGAGCTGTTTTTT	CSARDMTSGGSSNTGELFF	few	TRBD2	TRBV20-1	TRBJ2-2
TGTGCCATCAGTGAGCCAGGACTAGCGGGAACCGAGCAGTACTTC	CAISEPGLAGTEQYF	few	TRBD2	TRBV10-3	TRBJ2-7
TGTGCCAGCAGTTACTCCGGCGGGGAGAGCTCCTACGAGCAGTACTTC	CASSYSGGESSYEQYF	few	NA	TRBV6-5	TRBJ2-7
TGTGCCAGCAGTTACCTACGGGGGGGGTACGAGCAGTACTTC	CASSYLRGGYEQYF	few	TRBD2	TRBV6-5	TRBJ2-7
TGTGCCAGCAGTTTAGAGTGGGACAGGGGGCGCAAGTACTTC	CASSLEWDRGRKYF	few	TRBD1	TRBV28	TRBJ2-7
TGTGCCAGCAGCGCAAACAGGGACTTCACCTACAATGAGCAGTTCTTC	CASSANRDFTYNEQFF	many	NA	TRBV11-2	TRBJ2-1
TGCAGTGCTAGAGATCCGTCGCTCGTCGAGACCCAGTACTTC	CSARDPSLVETQYF	few	NA	TRBV20-1	TRBJ2-5
TGCGCCAGCAGCCAAGAGCCGGGACTAGCGGGCTACGAGCAGTACTTC	CASSQEPGLAGYEQYF	NA	TRBD2	TRBV4-3	TRBJ2-7
TGTGCCAGCAGCCAAGATGCGGGCTCCATTCAGTACTTC	CASSQDAGSIQYF	few	NA	TRBV3-1	TRBJ2-4
TGTGCCAGCAGGCGGACAGGGGGTTTGGGCACTGAAGCTTTCTTT	CASRRTGGLGTEAFF	NA	TRBD1	TRBV6-1	TRBJ1-1
TGTGCCAGCAGCCAATTCCGGGACAGTTGGAATAGCAATCAGCCCCAGCATTTT	CASSQFRDSWNSNQPQHF	few	TRBD1	TRBV14	TRBJ1-5
TGTGCCAGCTCTCAATCCACAGGGGGTAATCAGCCCCAGCATTTT	CASSQSTGGNQPQHF	many	TRBD1	TRBV18	TRBJ1-5
TGTGCCAGCAGCCAAGAGACTGACAGCTACGAGCAGTACTTC	CASSQETDSYEQYF	NA	NA	TRBV4-2	TRBJ2-7
TGTGCCAGCAGCCCGGGACAGGGGGAGATCACAGATACGCAGTATTTT	CASSPGQGEITDTQYF	NA	TRBD1	TRBV12-3/TRBV12-4	TRBJ2-3
TGTGCCAGCAGTTCCACCGGGACAGGAAAGTTACATACGCAGTATTTT	CASSSTGTGKLHTQYF	NA	TRBD1	TRBV28	TRBJ2-3
TGCAGCGTTGACTCTAGCGGGAGGGCGCACAATGAGCAGTTCTTC	CSVDSSGRAHNEQFF	NA	TRBD2	TRBV29-1	TRBJ2-1
TGTGCCAGCAGTACTATCAGGGGGGACCACCAAGAGACCCAGTACTTC	CASSTIRGDHQETQYF	NA	NA	TRBV6-2/TRBV6-3	TRBJ2-5
TGCAGTGCTAGCGGCAGGGGGGTCTACGAGCAGTACTTC	CSASGRGVYEQYF	few	NA	TRBV20-1	TRBJ2-7
TGCAGCGTTGAAGTCCGAGCCAGATACACTGAAGCTTTCTTT	CSVEVRARYTEAFF	few	NA	TRBV29-1	TRBJ1-1
TGTGCCAGCAGCCACAGGGGGCCTTGGGCCAAAAACATTCAGTACTTC	CASSHRGPWAKNIQYF	few	TRBD1	TRBV7-2	TRBJ2-4
TGTGCCAGCAGTTTAGGGGGGAGAGTCTACAATGAGCAGTTCTTC	CASSLGGRVYNEQFF	NA	NA	TRBV12-3/TRBV12-4	TRBJ2-1
TGTGCCAGCAGTTTGGGGACTAGCGGGAGTCGAACAGATACGCAGTATTTT	CASSLGTSGSRTDTQYF	few	TRBD2	TRBV12-3/TRBV12-4	TRBJ2-3
TGTGCCAGCAGCCTAGACAGGGGGCGGTCTATCTGGTCCTACGAGCAGTACTTC	CASSLDRGRSIWSYEQYF	few	TRBD1	TRBV6-2/TRBV6-3	TRBJ2-7
TGTGCCAGCAGTGAAGACACTAGCCCTAGCACAGATACGCAGTATTTT	CASSEDTSPSTDTQYF	few	NA	TRBV2	TRBJ2-3
TGCAGTGCTGGACAGGTTACGCAGTTCTTC	CSAGQVTQFF	few	TRBD1	TRBV20-1	TRBJ2-1
TGTGCCAGCAGCTTAGCAGGGTCCCCCCAAGAGACCCAGTACTTC	CASSLAGSPQETQYF	few	NA	TRBV7-2	TRBJ2-5
TGTGCCACCAGCAGAGTTTCATCTTGGGGGGCCTACGAGCAGTACTTC	CATSRVSSWGAYEQYF	NA	NA	TRBV15	TRBJ2-7
TGTGCCAGCAGTTTACTCGAACACTCCGGGGGACCCCAGCATTTT	CASSLLEHSGGPQHF	many	NA	TRBV12-3/TRBV12-4	TRBJ1-5
TGTGCCAGATACCGGGATACCGGATCTGGTGGCTACACCTTC	CARYRDTGSGGYTF	few	NA	TRBV19	TRBJ1-2
TGTGCCAGCAGCCAAGATACCCTTCGGCTAGCGGGAAGGGCGGAGACCCAGTACTTC	CASSQDTLRLAGRAETQYF	few	TRBD2	TRBV3-1	TRBJ2-5
TGCGCCAGCAGCCAAGATAGCTCAGCCTACAATGAGCAGTTCTTC	CASSQDSSAYNEQFF	few	NA	TRBV4-3	TRBJ2-1
TGTGCCAGCAGCCAAGAGAGCGGGAATGAAAAACTGTTTTTT	CASSQESGNEKLFF	NA	NA	TRBV3-1	TRBJ1-4
TGCGCCAGCAGCCAAGATCGATGGGGGGGCACTGAAGCTTTCTTT	CASSQDRWGGTEAFF	NA	NA	TRBV4-3	TRBJ1-1
TGCGCCAGCAGCTTGGTCTCCCCAAGCGGGACAGGGGCCTACGAGCAGTACTTC	CASSLVSPSGTGAYEQYF	few	TRBD1	TRBV5-1	TRBJ2-7
TGTGCCAGCAGCCCCCTCATTAGCAATCAGCCCCAGCATTTT	CASSPLISNQPQHF	many	NA	TRBV7-8	TRBJ1-5
TGTGCCAGCAGCTTGGAACTATTGTTCTTC	CASSLELLFF	NA	NA	TRBV5-5	TRBJ2-1
TGCAGTGCTCTCGGACTAGCGGGAGACCCCTACAATGAGCAGTTCTTC	CSALGLAGDPYNEQFF	few	TRBD2	TRBV20-1	TRBJ2-1
TGTGCCAGCAGTTTTGATCACCGAACGGGCGAGCAGTACTTC	CASSFDHRTGEQYF	NA	NA	TRBV27	TRBJ2-7
TGTGCCAGCAGCCAAGCGTCTCAGGGGTTAGGCGAGCAGTACTTC	CASSQASQGLGEQYF	few	NA	TRBV4-2	TRBJ2-7
TGTGCCAGCAGTGAACGGGGACAGTATCAGCCCCAGCATTTT	CASSERGQYQPQHF	few	TRBD1	TRBV2	TRBJ1-5
TGCGCCAGCAGCTTGGAACCGGGTTGGACTGAAGCTTTCTTT	CASSLEPGWTEAFF	few	NA	TRBV5-1	TRBJ1-1
TGCGCCAGCAGCTCGACCGTATCGACGGCGGAAGAGACCCAGTACTTC	CASSSTVSTAEETQYF	NA	NA	TRBV5-1	TRBJ2-5
TGTGCTAGCAGCTTAGGACTAGCGGAGCAAGAGACCCAGTACTTC	CASSLGLAEQETQYF	NA	TRBD2	TRBV7-7	TRBJ2-5
TGCAGTGCTACGGAACGGGGTGACACTGAAGCTTTCTTT	CSATERGDTEAFF	NA	NA	TRBV20-1	TRBJ1-1
TGCAGCGTGGCCCGAGGGACAGGGAACACTGAAGCTTTCTTT	CSVARGTGNTEAFF	NA	TRBD1	TRBV29-1	TRBJ1-1
TGTGCCAGCAGCTTATGGGGTTTCCCGCAGTTCTTC	CASSLWGFPQFF	NA	NA	TRBV7-8	TRBJ2-1